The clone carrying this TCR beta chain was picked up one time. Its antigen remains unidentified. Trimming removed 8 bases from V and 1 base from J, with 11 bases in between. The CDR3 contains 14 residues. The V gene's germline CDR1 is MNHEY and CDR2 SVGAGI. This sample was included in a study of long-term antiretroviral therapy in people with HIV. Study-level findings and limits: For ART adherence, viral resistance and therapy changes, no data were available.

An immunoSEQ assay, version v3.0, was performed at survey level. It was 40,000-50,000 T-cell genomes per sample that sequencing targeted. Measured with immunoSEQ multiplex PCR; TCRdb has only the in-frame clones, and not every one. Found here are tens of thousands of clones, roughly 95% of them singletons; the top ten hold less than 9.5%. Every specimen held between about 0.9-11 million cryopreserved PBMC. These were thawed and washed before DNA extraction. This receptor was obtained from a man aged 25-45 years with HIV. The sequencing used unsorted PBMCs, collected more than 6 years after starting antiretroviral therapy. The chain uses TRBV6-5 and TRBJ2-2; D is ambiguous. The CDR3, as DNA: TGTGCCAGCTCTCGCTCGTTGAACACCGGGGAGCTGTTTTTT. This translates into CASSRSLNTGELFF.